This TCR beta chain appears in the sequencing data of a study of beta chain features in type 1 diabetes. Trimming stripped 1 base from V and 4 bases from J, with 9 bases between. The CDR3 is made up of 14 amino acids. The V gene's germline CDR1 is SEHNR and CDR2 FQNEAQ (reference sequence). The study, taken as a whole, reports: Relative to healthy donors, patients appeared to have naive, central memory and Treg TCRB repertoires that were more similar. Using cDNA template may skew counts toward highly expressing activated cells.

Comments on this clone: Its antigen is not known.

The sequenced template was cDNA made from the entire isolated RNA. Sequencing used immunoSEQ multiplex PCR; TCRdb keeps in-frame clones, though not all of them. The sample has around 500,000 clones, about 29% seen once; the top ten hold about 0.065%. J is TRBJ2-3 and V is TRBV7-9; no clear D. The sample was naive CD4+ T cells from blood. The origin of this receptor is a young man in good health. CDR3 sequence: CASSLVVRADTQYF. CDR3 in DNA: TGTGCCAGCAGCTTAGTGGTACGAGCAGATACGCAGTATTTT.